These 18 T cell receptor beta chains came from one sample sequenced in a study of blood T cells in healthy people across ages. A second roughly 7 to 11 cycle PCR used barcoded and J-beta primers. Using its own MiXCR run on the 5' RACE reads, TCRdb lists one record per CDR3 protein. This sample has about 680,000 distinct CDR3 sequences; approximately 50% occur once, and the top ten carry roughly a third. Sequences were obtained from blood. Receptors originate from a woman aged 55 to 70 in good health.

The chain recombines TRBV30 with TRBJ1-6; D is unclear. The CDR3 sequence is 11 residues long. The V gene's germline CDR1 is GTSNPN and CDR2 SVGIG (reference sequence). V gave up 0 bases and J gave up 7 bases, with 1 base separating them. CDR3 sequence (DNA): TGTGCCTGGAGTGTGAATTCACCCCTCCACTTT. Translating gives CAWSVNSPLHF. The variable domain in full, completed from reference TRBV30 and TRBJ1-6, reads SQTIHQWPATLVQPVGSPLSLECTVEGTSNPNLYWYRQAAGRGLQLLFYSVGIGQISSEVPQNLSASRPQDRQFILSSKKLLLSDSGFYLCAWSVNSPLHFGNGTRLTVT.

The chain employs TRBV5-1 and TRBJ2-3; TRBD2 matches 7 bases. Germline V gene lookup returns CDR1 SGHRS and CDR2 YFSETQ. This CDR3 comprises 17 residues. V trimming: 0 bases; J trimming: 2 bases; junction bases outside the gene matches: 9. The CDR3 loop is CASSLEFGGSSTDTQYF. The CDR3 bases are TGCGCCAGCAGCTTGGAATTCGGCGGGAGCTCCACAGATACGCAGTATTTT.

The V call is TRBV7-3, the J call TRBJ2-1; D remains ambiguous. The DNA end is a closer match to TRBJ2-7, so the J assignment may be wrong. CDR1 is SGHTA, CDR2 FQGTGA, per germline. The CDR3 has 14 amino acids. The DNA for the CDR3 is TGTGCCAGCAGCTTAAGGCTAGAGAACAATGAGCAGTACTTC. Its protein product is CASSLRLENNEQYF.

The V gene is TRBV5-1, the J gene TRBJ2-1; D is unclear. V was shortened by 0 bases and J by 8 bases, with 12 bases between the two germline ends. The germline CDR1 and CDR2 sequences are SGHRS and YFSETQ. The CDR3 has 14 residues. CDR3 residues: CASSLGRTADEQFF. CDR3 in DNA: TGCGCCAGCAGCTTGGGTAGGACGGCGGATGAGCAGTTCTTC.

This chain joins TRBV13 and TRBJ1-1; no reliable D call. Trimming cost V 4 bases and J 10 bases, with 16 bases left between them. Germline assignment: CDR1 PRHDT and CDR2 FYEKMQ (reference sequence). CDR3 length equals 13 residues. The CDR3 is CASSSHRLSGAFF. Here the CDR3 DNA reads TGTGCCAGCAGCTCACACCGTCTAAGTGGAGCTTTCTTT.

This clonotype was observed a single time. The chain employs TRBV9 and TRBJ2-7; D might be TRBD2 (6 bases). The J call may be incorrect, as the DNA end agrees better with TRBJ2-5. The germline V gene encodes CDR1 SGDLS and CDR2 YYNGEE. This CDR3 contains 15 residues. The CDR3 DNA reads as TGTGCCAGCAGTTCCGGGACGGGGGTCTTGGAGACCCAGTACTTC. Its translation: CASSSGTGVLETQYF.

The gene calls are TRBV20-1 and TRBJ2-1; D is perhaps TRBD1 (7 bases). Judging by the DNA end, TRBJ2-7 fits better; the J call may be wrong. Germline loops: CDR1 DFQATT, CDR2 SNEGSKA (reference sequence). This CDR3 spans 16 amino acids. CDR3 sequence (DNA): TGCAGTGCTAGTTCCCCCGGAGGGGGCTCCTACAATGAGCAGTACTTC. Encoded protein: CSASSPGGGSYNEQYF.

The chain carries TRBV20-1 and TRBJ1-1; D is unclear. Trimming pared 0 bases from V and 2 bases from J, leaving 13 bases between. Germline CDR1 is DFQATT and CDR2 is SNEGSKA (reference sequence). This CDR3 is built from 15 residues. The CDR3 coding sequence is TGCAGTGCTAGAGAATCGGGCAGACTCAACACTGAAGCTTTCTTT. This gives the protein CSARESGRLNTEAFF.

This chain joins TRBV25-1 and TRBJ2-5, with no clear D. CDR1 is MGHDK, CDR2 SYGVNS, per germline. This CDR3 is built from 11 residues. Trimming cost V 4 bases and J 3 bases, with 3 bases left between them. This CDR3 reads CASSGKETQYF. CDR3 DNA sequence: TGTGCCAGCAGTGGTAAAGAGACCCAGTACTTC.

The chain recombines TRBV29-1 with TRBJ2-7, with 7 bases identical to TRBD1. Germline lookup yields CDR1 SQVTM and CDR2 ANQGSEA. This CDR3 has 14 amino acids. V trimming: 0 bases; J trimming: 8 bases; junction bases outside the gene matches: 10. The CDR3 DNA reads TGCAGCGTTGAAGATACCCTTAGACAGGGAAAGCAGTACTTC. This encodes CSVEDTLRQGKQYF.

This clonotype appeared a few times. The CDR3 coding sequence is TGTGCCAGCAGTTACCGGGACAGGGGGAACTACGAGCAGTACTTC. Translating gives CASSYRDRGNYEQYF. This rearrangement joins TRBV6-5 to TRBJ2-4; 11 positions match TRBD1. TRBJ2-7 matches the DNA end more closely, so the J call is doubtful. Germline V gives CDR1 MNHEY, CDR2 SVGAGI. The CDR3 totals 15 residues.

This clonotype is a singleton in its sample. For the CDR3, the DNA is TGCAGTGCTAGGGCGGGACGAGCGGGACAATACGAGCAGTACTTC. Translated, it gives CSARAGRAGQYEQYF. The genes are TRBV20-1 and TRBJ2-7; D perhaps matches TRBD2 (7 bases). Germline assignment: CDR1 DFQATT and CDR2 SNEGSKA (reference sequence). The CDR3 loop spans 15 amino acids. V was cut by 3 bases and J by 4 bases, with 19 bases left in between.

This clonotype was seen a few times. In DNA form, the CDR3 reads TGTGCCAGCAAGGACAGGGACGTGGTGTACTTC. This sequence encodes CASKDRDVVYF. This chain links TRBV6-2 or TRBV6-3 with TRBJ2-4, with 8 positions matching TRBD1. J was trimmed by 15 bases and V by 7 bases; bases with no gene match: 8. This CDR3 has 11 residues. Per germline, CDR1 MNHEY and CDR2 SVGEGT.

The V gene is TRBV20-1, the J gene TRBJ1-1, with no clear D. The germline V gene has CDR1 DFQATT and CDR2 SNEGSKA (reference sequence). V lost 2 bases and J 4 bases, leaving 17 bases between the germline ends. The CDR3 covers 15 residues. CDR3 sequence reads: CSARSPSTFSTEAFF. The CDR3 coding sequence is TGCAGTGCTAGATCCCCCTCCACATTCTCCACTGAAGCTTTCTTT.

The V call is TRBV4-3, the J call TRBJ2-7; D may be TRBD2 (6 bases). The CDR3 is made up of 14 amino acids. V lost 2 bases and J lost 3, with 11 bases in between. In germline, CDR1 is LGHNA, CDR2 YSLEER. The CDR3 region is CASSQWGEHYEQYF. The CDR3 bases are TGCGCCAGCAGCCAATGGGGGGAGCACTACGAGCAGTACTTC.

The V call is TRBV7-2, the J call TRBJ1-5; possible D gene TRBD1, 5 bases. The CDR3 has 13 amino acids. CDR1 is SGHTA and CDR2 is FQGNSA in the germline V gene. Trimming took 5 bases from V and 6 from J, leaving 11 bases between them. CDR3 sequence reads: CASSVGHSQPQHF. The CDR3, as DNA: TGTGCCAGCAGCGTAGGACACTCTCAGCCCCAGCATTTT. The full variable domain, completed using reference TRBV7-2 and TRBJ1-5, is GAGVSQSPSNKVTEKGKDVELRCDPISGHTALYWYRQSLGQGLEFLIYFQGNSAPDKSGLPSDRFSAERTGGSVSTLTIQRTQQEDSAVYLCASSVGHSQPQHFGDGTRLSIL.

A single count supports this clonotype. The J gene is TRBJ2-7, the V gene TRBV5-1; 16 bases agree with TRBD2. This CDR3 region has 18 residues. V lost 0 bases to trimming and J lost 1 base; unmatched junction nucleotides: 4. From germline, CDR1 is SGHRS and CDR2 YFSETQ. Here the CDR3 DNA reads TGCGCCAGCAGCTTGGGGGGACTAGCGGGAGGGAAGTCCTACGAGCAGTACTTC. Protein: CASSLGGLAGGKSYEQYF.

This clonotype was seen only a few times. This rearrangement joins TRBV6-2 or TRBV6-3 to TRBJ1-2; D call uncertain. V lost 0 bases and J 4 bases, leaving 15 bases between the germline ends. Germline V CDR1 and CDR2: MNHEY, SVGEGT. CDR3 size: 16 residues. In nucleotides, the CDR3 is TGTGCCAGCAGTTACTCGAGACTACTCCCAATCTATGGCTACACCTTC. This codes for CASSYSRLLPIYGYTF.